The following is a T cell receptor (beta chain) sequence with its context. Its antigen is not identified. The sample comes from a study of blood T cells in healthy people across ages. Study-wide results and limits: Naive CD4+ cells and diversity were both higher in long-lived donors than in aged donors.

The CDR3 consists of 12 residues. Trimming cost V 5 bases and J 8 bases, with 13 bases left between them. The germline V gene has CDR1 SGHRS and CDR2 YFSETQ. A J-beta primer mix and a sample-barcoded 5' primer were used in a second PCR of about 6 to 12 cycles. TCRdb fed the 5' RACE reads into MiXCR, producing one record per CDR3 protein. The sample includes approximately 2,000,000 distinct CDR3 sequences, more than 35% of them seen just once. The clonotype was recovered from a human donor in good health. The V call is TRBV5-1, the J call TRBJ1-2; D unresolved. Sequencing was done on a sample of blood. The DNA for the CDR3 is TGCGCCAGCAGAGAATCTGGTTCAGGCTACACCTTC. This sequence encodes CASRESGSGYTF.